This passage covers 9 T cell receptor beta chains from one sample sequenced in a study of CD8 T cells in ankylosing spondylitis. TCRdb fed the 5' RACE reads into MiXCR, producing one record per CDR3 protein. This sample has tens of thousands of distinct CDR3 sequences, with under 3% found just once. The sequencing input was blood, either unsorted or a sorted T cell fraction (not recorded which). These TCRs come from a female donor with ankylosing spondylitis or in good health (not recorded which).

This clonotype came up many times. The chain joins TRBV9 to TRBJ2-1, with TRBD2 identical over 11 bases. V shed 4 bases and J 7 bases; nucleotides not matched to a gene: 13. Germline values: CDR1 SGDLS, CDR2 YYNGEE. The CDR3 covers 17 residues. CDR3 sequence (DNA): TGTGCCAGCAGCCCAGAAGGTAGCGGGAGGGCCAAGAATGAGCAGTTCTTC. Translated: CASSPEGSGRAKNEQFF.

This clonotype occurred many times. The J gene is TRBJ2-5, the V gene TRBV9; 9 positions match TRBD2. Per the germline V gene, CDR1 is SGDLS and CDR2 is YYNGEE. The CDR3 has 16 amino acids. V shed 0 bases and J 3 bases; nucleotides not matched to a gene: 6. The CDR3 spells CASSVGVAGVKETQYF. CDR3 bases: TGTGCCAGCAGCGTAGGCGTAGCGGGGGTGAAAGAGACCCAGTACTTC.

This clonotype was seen ten or more times. The CDR3 region has the DNA TGTGCCAGCAGCCTATCTCCGGGGCCCCCCGAGCAGTACTTC. Protein product: CASSLSPGPPEQYF. The chain uses TRBV9 and TRBJ2-7; D tentatively fits TRBD1 or TRBD2 (5 bases each). Germline lookup yields CDR1 SGDLS and CDR2 YYNGEE. V shed 4 bases and J shed 6 bases, with 17 bases lying between them. This CDR3 has 14 residues.

This clonotype came up many times. The chain has TRBV21-1 and TRBJ1-6. TRBV21-1 is deemed a pseudogene. This CDR3 has 11 residues. The CDR3 sequence: CDRRKNSPLHF. CDR3 DNA sequence: TGTGACCGCAGGAAGAATTCACCCCTCCACTTT.

This clonotype was detected ten times or more. This sequence joins TRBV9 and TRBJ2-1; TRBD1 is a possible D gene (6 bases). The V gene's germline CDR1 is SGDLS and CDR2 YYNGEE. V was cut by 2 bases and J by 8 bases, with 17 bases left in between. There are 15 residues in the CDR3. The CDR3 region has the DNA TGTGCCAGCAGCGTCCAGGACAGCCCTGGGTATGAGCAGTTCTTC. Amino acids: CASSVQDSPGYEQFF.

In this sample, this clonotype turned up many times. The genes are TRBV9 and TRBJ2-5; 10 nucleotides match TRBD2. The V gene end was trimmed by 1 base and the J gene end by 8 bases; junction bases not matched to a gene: 8. This CDR3 has 15 residues. The germline V gene encodes CDR1 SGDLS and CDR2 YYNGEE. The CDR3 sequence is CASSVSGLAGDTQYF. CDR3 DNA: TGTGCCAGCAGCGTAAGCGGTCTAGCGGGAGATACCCAGTACTTC.

In this sample, this clonotype turned up many times. The chain couples TRBV9 to TRBJ2-1; weak D call: TRBD2 (6 bases). The germline CDR1 and CDR2 sequences are SGDLS and YYNGEE. The ends were cut back, 0 bases at V and 3 bases at J, with 7 bases in the middle. The CDR3 extends over 14 amino acids. The CDR3 coding sequence is TGTGCCAGCAGCGTAGGGCGGGACTACAATGAGCAGTTCTTC. The encoded protein is CASSVGRDYNEQFF.

This clonotype was seen repeatedly, ten times or more. The chain uses TRBV9 and TRBJ2-4; D gene uncertain. The CDR3 is made up of 16 amino acids. Trimming removed 4 bases from V and 4 bases from J, with 18 bases in between. Germline CDR1 is SGDLS and CDR2 is YYNGEE. The CDR3 region has the DNA TGTGCCAGCAGCATGTCCGGAGCCCTGGGGAAAAACATTCAGTACTTC. As protein: CASSMSGALGKNIQYF.

This clonotype was recorded many times. This rearrangement joins TRBV9 to TRBJ2-3, with 12 bases fitting TRBD2. The V gene's germline CDR1 is SGDLS and CDR2 YYNGEE. The CDR3 consists of 17 residues. The ends lost 0 bases at V and 4 bases at J; junction bases unmatched: 6. Here the CDR3 DNA reads TGTGCCAGCAGCGTAGGGCTAGCGGGAGGGAATGCAGATACGCAGTATTTT. Its translation: CASSVGLAGGNADTQYF.